The 32 T cell receptor beta chains below were found in one sample sequenced in a study of T-cell memory formation after mild COVID-19. TCRdb reprocessed the 5' RACE reads with MiXCR, giving one entry per CDR3 protein. The sample includes under 250,000 distinct CDR3 sequences, just over 15% seen only once; the top ten take less than 2.5%. The sequenced sample was PBMCs or a T cell subset sorted from them (not recorded which). The source is an adult woman who had mild COVID-19 (a few samples of this study predate the infection). Cell type and time point are not known.

This clonotype was seen many times. CDR3 DNA: TGTGCCAGCAGTTCCGGGGGGGCCGGGAACATTCAGTACTTC. Translation: CASSSGGAGNIQYF. The chain recombines TRBV12-3 or TRBV12-4 with TRBJ2-4, with 8 nucleotides matching TRBD2. The CDR3 is made up of 14 amino acids. The junction had 6 bases not matched to a gene; V was cut back by 4 bases and J by 7 bases.

This clonotype was observed a single time. The chain has TRBV11-2 and TRBJ2-6; D is ambiguous. Germline-derived CDR1 and CDR2 are SGHAT and FQNNGV. V was clipped by 4 bases and J by 0 bases, with 10 bases between them. The CDR3 is 16 residues long. CDR3 protein: CASSYSAYSGANVLTF. CDR3 in DNA: TGTGCCAGCAGCTACTCCGCGTACTCTGGGGCCAACGTCCTGACTTTC.

V and J are TRBV15 and TRBJ1-1; D unresolved. This CDR3 has 12 amino acids. Germline CDR1 LNHNV, CDR2 YYDKDF (reference sequence). V dropped 0 bases and J dropped 10 bases, with 9 bases sitting between them. The CDR3 spells CATSRDRVSAFF. The DNA of the CDR3 is TGTGCCACCAGCAGAGACCGAGTTTCAGCTTTCTTT.

The rearrangement uses TRBV29-1 and TRBJ2-7; TRBD1 matches 9 bases. From germline, CDR1 is SQVTM and CDR2 ANQGSEA. The CDR3 consists of 12 residues. The V and J ends lost 5 bases and 3 bases, in that order; junction bases with no gene match: 2. CDR3 sequence (DNA): TGCAGCGTTTCGGGACAGGGCTACGAGCAGTACTTC. Its translation: CSVSGQGYEQYF.

The chain is built from TRBV7-2 and TRBJ2-1, with TRBD2 identical over 8 bases. The germline V gene encodes CDR1 SGHTA and CDR2 FQGNSA. The CDR3 covers 14 residues. V shed 4 bases, J shed 5 bases, and the junction held 4 bases outside the gene matches. CDR3 residues: CASSSQAGDNEQFF. In DNA, the CDR3 is TGTGCCAGCAGCTCCCAAGCGGGAGACAATGAGCAGTTCTTC. The complete variable domain, with remaining parts taken from reference TRBV7-2 and TRBJ2-1, reads GAGVSQSPSNKVTEKGKDVELRCDPISGHTALYWYRQSLGQGLEFLIYFQGNSAPDKSGLPSDRFSAERTGGSVSTLTIQRTQQEDSAVYLCASSSQAGDNEQFFGPGTRLTVL.

The chain joins TRBV12-3 or TRBV12-4 to TRBJ1-1, with TRBD1 identical over 7 bases. The V segment lost 6 bases and the J segment 7 bases; nucleotides outside the gene matches: 2. The CDR3 spans 11 residues. CDR3 sequence reads: CASSNRGEAFF. Here the CDR3 DNA reads TGTGCCAGCAGCAACAGGGGTGAAGCTTTCTTT.

This clonotype occurred a few times. This chain links TRBV30 with TRBJ1-1; D might be TRBD1 (5 bases). The CDR3 loop spans 14 amino acids. CDR1 and CDR2 (germline): GTSNPN, SVGIG (reference sequence). The V and J ends lost 3 bases and 0 bases respectively, with 11 bases between them. CDR3 DNA sequence: TGTGCCTGGAGCCGGGGGGGATTGAACACTGAAGCTTTCTTT. Protein: CAWSRGGLNTEAFF.

This clonotype was seen a handful of times. The rearrangement uses TRBV6-6 and TRBJ2-1, with D maybe TRBD1 (5 bases). Per germline, CDR1 MNHNY and CDR2 SVGAGI (reference sequence). The V end was cut by 6 bases, the J end by 10 bases, with 13 bases between. The CDR3 consists of 12 residues. The CDR3 here is CASRDSAEEQFF. Written as DNA, the CDR3 is TGTGCCAGCAGAGACAGTGCCGAAGAGCAGTTCTTC.

In this sample, this clonotype turned up a few times. V usage is TRBV5-1 and J usage is TRBJ1-2; maybe TRBD1 (6 bases). The germline V gene encodes CDR1 SGHRS and CDR2 YFSETQ. Deletions cut 2 bases from V and 5 bases from J, with 13 bases between. The CDR3 spans 14 residues. For the CDR3, the DNA is TGCGCCAGCAGCTTTGTCAGGGGCTCGTATGGCTACACCTTC. Translation gives CASSFVRGSYGYTF.

A few counts support this clonotype. This chain uses TRBV25-1 with TRBJ1-1; the D gene is possibly TRBD1 (6 bases). The CDR3 sequence is 15 residues long. Trimming shortened V by 3 bases and J by 3 bases, and 14 bases separated the two germline ends. The germline CDR1 and CDR2 sequences are MGHDK and SYGVNS. This CDR3 is CASSDSTGSYTEAFF. The CDR3 nucleotides read TGTGCCAGCAGTGACTCCACAGGGAGCTACACTGAAGCTTTCTTT.

This clonotype turned up a few times. The chain recombines TRBV19 with TRBJ2-1; 9 nucleotides match TRBD2. The CDR3 consists of 18 residues. The J segment lost 6 bases and the V segment lost 5 bases, leaving 17 bases of the junction unmatched. Per the germline V gene, CDR1 is LNHDA and CDR2 is SQIVND (reference sequence). The CDR3, as DNA: TGTGCCAGTAGTCCTTCCTGGGGCCTAGCGGGATCCAGCAATGAGCAGTTCTTC. Its translation: CASSPSWGLAGSSNEQFF.

The chain joins TRBV12-3 or TRBV12-4 to TRBJ1-5; D is unresolved. The V end was cut by 2 bases, the J end by 0 bases, with 8 bases between. There are 15 residues in the CDR3. The CDR3 loop reads CASSLSSYSNQPQHF. CDR3 nucleotides: TGTGCCAGCAGTTTATCCTCTTATAGCAATCAGCCCCAGCATTTT.

This clonotype came up many times. The chain couples TRBV3-1 to TRBJ1-3; D call uncertain. The V and J ends lost 4 bases and 0 bases respectively, with 13 bases between them. Per germline, CDR1 LGHDT and CDR2 YNNKEL (reference sequence). The CDR3 is 16 amino acids. In nucleotides, the CDR3 is TGTGCCAGCAGCCCCAGCCGCCGCGACTCTGGAAACACCATATATTTT. Translating gives CASSPSRRDSGNTIYF. The whole variable domain, remainder taken from reference TRBV3-1 and TRBJ1-3, is DTAVSQTPKYLVTQMGNDKSIKCEQNLGHDTMYWYKQDSKKFLKIMFSYNNKELIINETVPNRFSPKSPDKAHLNLHINSLELGDSAVYFCASSPSRRDSGNTIYFGEGSWLTVV.

V usage is TRBV6-6 and J usage is TRBJ2-5; TRBD2 agrees at 11 bases. Per the germline V gene, CDR1 is MNHNY and CDR2 is SVGAGI (reference sequence). This CDR3 is 17 amino acids long. J was trimmed by 1 base and V by 2 bases; bases with no gene match: 6. The CDR3 reads CASSYPTSGIVQETQYF. CDR3 DNA sequence: TGTGCCAGCAGTTACCCGACTAGCGGGATAGTCCAAGAGACCCAGTACTTC.

This clonotype was detected a few times. The rearrangement links TRBV14 to TRBJ2-5, with 7 bases matching TRBD2. The CDR3 contains 17 residues. CDR1 is SGHDN and CDR2 is FVKESK in the germline V gene. J lost 5 bases, V lost 2 bases, and 14 bases had no gene match. CDR3 residues: CASSQLSLLASEETQYF. The DNA for the CDR3 is TGTGCCAGCAGCCAACTGTCCTTACTAGCGAGTGAGGAGACCCAGTACTTC.

This clonotype was counted a few times. V gene TRBV5-6 combines with J gene TRBJ1-2; 8 bases are a match to TRBD1. The junction had 7 bases not matched to a gene; V was cut back by 5 bases and J by 1 base. Germline lookup yields CDR1 SGHDT and CDR2 YYEEEE. The CDR3 runs to 15 residues. CDR3 sequence: CASSPGQADNYGYTF. CDR3 nucleotide sequence: TGTGCCAGCAGTCCGGGACAGGCCGATAACTATGGCTACACCTTC.

This clonotype was observed at least ten times. This rearrangement joins TRBV12-3 or TRBV12-4 to TRBJ2-3; D uncertain. CDR3 length: 14 amino acids. Trimming took off 3 bases at V and 0 bases at J, with 7 bases between the two ends. The CDR3 region has the DNA TGTGCCAGCAGTTTTGTCCCGAGCACAGATACGCAGTATTTT. Protein sequence: CASSFVPSTDTQYF.

The J gene is TRBJ1-1, the V gene TRBV27; 9 bases are shared with TRBD1. The CDR3 loop spans 14 amino acids. CDR1 MNHEY and CDR2 SMNVEV come from the germline V gene (reference sequence). The junction had 10 bases not matched to a gene; V was cut back by 8 bases and J by 6 bases. CDR3 sequence reads: CASGLQGAWAEAFF. CDR3 nucleotide sequence: TGTGCCAGCGGGCTACAGGGGGCTTGGGCTGAAGCTTTCTTT.

In its sample, this clonotype was seen a few times. J is TRBJ1-5 and V is TRBV9, with D unresolved. V was trimmed by 4 bases and J by 4 bases, leaving 12 bases between them. Per the germline V gene, CDR1 is SGDLS and CDR2 is YYNGEE. This CDR3 has 14 residues. CDR3 DNA sequence: TGTGCCAGCAGCCCCGGAGGCGCGAATCAGCCCCAGCATTTT. This sequence encodes CASSPGGANQPQHF.

This clonotype was picked up a small number of times. The CDR3 DNA follows: TGCAGTGCTACCACGGACAGAAACTATGGCTACACCTTC. Translated, it gives CSATTDRNYGYTF. V and J are TRBV20-1 and TRBJ1-2, with a possible D match to TRBD1 (6 bases). CDR3 size: 13 residues. Germline loops: CDR1 DFQATT, CDR2 SNEGSKA (reference sequence). V dropped 4 bases and J dropped 2 bases, with 11 bases sitting between them.

This clonotype showed up just a few times. The rearrangement links TRBV6-6 to TRBJ1-1, with D perhaps matching TRBD1 (5 bases). The CDR3 covers 15 residues. The V gene lost 4 bases and the J gene lost 2 bases, with 14 bases spanning the gap. CDR1 is MNHNY and CDR2 is SVGAGI in the germline V gene (reference sequence). CDR3 bases: TGTGCCAGCAGTTCGCCCGGGACCGCTAACACTGAAGCTTTCTTT. It is translated as CASSSPGTANTEAFF.

This chain uses TRBV7-2 with TRBJ2-1, with D possibly being TRBD2 (6 bases). Germline CDR1 and CDR2: SGHTA and FQGNSA. V dropped 5 bases and J dropped 4 bases, with 15 bases sitting between them. The CDR3 runs to 15 residues. The CDR3 DNA reads as TGTGCCAGCAGCGAAGGACTAAGGGCGTACAATGAGCAGTTCTTC. Translating gives CASSEGLRAYNEQFF.

This clonotype was observed a handful of times. This chain links TRBV5-1 with TRBJ2-4; D is unclear. Trimming pared 4 bases from V and 8 bases from J, leaving 10 bases between. Germline V gives CDR1 SGHRS, CDR2 YFSETQ. This CDR3 region has 12 residues. The CDR3: CASSPPADIQYF. The CDR3, as DNA: TGCGCCAGCAGCCCCCCAGCAGACATTCAGTACTTC.

The rearrangement uses TRBV11-3 and TRBJ2-1, with D perhaps matching TRBD2 (6 bases). V was shortened by 5 bases and J by 4 bases, with 9 bases between the two germline ends. The CDR3 sequence is 13 residues long. The germline CDR1 and CDR2 sequences are SGHNT and YENEEA. Here the CDR3 DNA reads TGTGCCAGCAGCCCCGGGGGTTACAATGAGCAGTTCTTC. It specifies CASSPGGYNEQFF.

The chain links TRBV7-9 to TRBJ1-1, with D tentatively TRBD1 (5 bases). The CDR3 consists of 12 residues. Germline values: CDR1 SEHNR, CDR2 FQNEAQ (reference sequence). V lost 3 bases, J lost 10 bases, and 12 bases lay in between. CDR3 protein: CASSLGDRRAFF. CDR3 in DNA: TGTGCCAGCAGCTTGGGGGATCGCCGAGCTTTCTTT.

The chain carries TRBV27 and TRBJ1-5; TRBD1 agrees at 8 bases. CDR1 MNHEY and CDR2 SMNVEV come from the germline V gene (reference sequence). The J segment lost 2 bases and the V segment lost 6 bases, leaving 9 bases of the junction unmatched. The CDR3 consists of 16 residues. CDR3 region: CASRKQGGSGNQPQHF. CDR3 in DNA: TGTGCCAGCAGAAAACAGGGGGGGTCTGGCAATCAGCCCCAGCATTTT.

This clonotype occurred many times. The V and J genes are TRBV20-1 and TRBJ1-1; D possibly corresponds to TRBD1 (5 bases). This CDR3 region has 13 residues. Germline-derived CDR1 and CDR2 are DFQATT and SNEGSKA (reference sequence). Trimming took off 6 bases at V and 1 base at J, with 12 bases between the two ends. Written as DNA, the CDR3 is TGCAGTGCGACCCGGGACGGGAACACTGAAGCTTTCTTT. Translated, it gives CSATRDGNTEAFF.

The rearrangement joins TRBV12-3 or TRBV12-4 to TRBJ1-5, with D tentatively TRBD1 (6 bases). This CDR3 comprises 18 residues. V lost 2 bases and J 2 bases, leaving 19 bases between the germline ends. In nucleotides, the CDR3 is TGTGCCAGCAGTTTACGTGGGCTCCGTAGGGGGGGCAATCAGCCCCAGCATTTT. Translating gives CASSLRGLRRGGNQPQHF.

Only a few counts were recorded for this clonotype. The CDR3 DNA reads TGTGCCAGCAGTGATTGGGGGGCCAAAAACATTCAGTACTTC. As protein: CASSDWGAKNIQYF. The V call is TRBV6-1, the J call TRBJ2-4, with D possibly called TRBD1 or TRBD2 (5 bases each). Deletions cut 3 bases from V and 1 base from J, with 7 bases between. CDR3 length equals 14 residues. Germline CDR1 is MNHNS and CDR2 is SASEGT.

This clonotype appeared many times. The chain recombines TRBV24-1 with TRBJ1-5, with a weak D call TRBD1 (6 bases). With 3 bases removed from V and 0 bases from J, the gap between germline ends came to 11 bases. The CDR3 consists of 16 residues. Per the germline V gene, CDR1 is KGHDR and CDR2 is SFDVKD. The CDR3: CATSDGRGTSNQPQHF. CDR3 nucleotide sequence: TGTGCCACCAGTGATGGCAGGGGTACTAGCAATCAGCCCCAGCATTTT.

This chain connects TRBV5-1 to TRBJ2-7; unclear D gene. Trimming shortened V by 4 bases and J by 6 bases, and 17 bases separated the two germline ends. The CDR3 covers 14 residues. Per the germline V gene, CDR1 is SGHRS and CDR2 is YFSETQ. CDR3 amino acids: CASSVSWGWGEQYF. DNA of the CDR3: TGCGCCAGCAGCGTTTCTTGGGGTTGGGGCGAGCAGTACTTC. The full variable domain, rest sourced from reference TRBV5-1 and TRBJ2-7, is KAGVTQTPRYLIKTRGQQVTLSCSPISGHRSVSWYQQTPGQGLQFLFEYFSETQRNKGNFPGRFSGRQFSNSRSEMNVSTLELGDSALYLCASSVSWGWGEQYFGPGTRLTVT.

This clonotype was seen a handful of times. The CDR3 loop reads CASSRGRRLMNTEAFF. The CDR3 DNA reads TGTGCCAGCAGCCGGGGGCGCAGGTTAATGAACACTGAAGCTTTCTTT. The chain uses TRBV6-5 and TRBJ1-1; tentatively, D is TRBD1 (6 bases). The CDR3 has 16 residues. Germline V gene sequence: CDR1 MNHEY, CDR2 SVGAGI. V dropped 6 bases and J dropped 0 bases, with 17 bases sitting between them.